Listed below are T cell receptor beta chains from one sample, sequenced in a study of CD8 T cells in ankylosing spondylitis. TCRdb passed the 5' RACE reads through MiXCR, listing each CDR3 protein once. The sample shows 150,000 to 200,000 distinct CDR3 sequences, 11% of them seen only once. Sequencing used blood, either unsorted or a sorted T cell fraction (not recorded which). Source of these receptors: a male donor with ankylosing spondylitis or in good health (not recorded which). CDR3s include the opening cysteine and the closing phenylalanine or tryptophan. The D gene is left open where the match is weak. Only part of the rows carry a size: once, few, many, or a class if the clone is expanded.

TRBD2 TRBJ2-1 many TRBV29-1 TGCAGCGTCGGAGGGTCTAGCGGGGGTTACAATGAGCAGTTCTTC CSVGGSSGGYNEQFF
TRBD1 TRBJ1-1 few TRBV5-1 TGCGCCAGCAGCGAGGGGACAGGTACCGAAGCTTTCTTT CASSEGTGTEAFF
NA TRBJ1-5 NA TRBV6-5 TGTGCCAGCAGTTACGGCCGGGGGACAAATCAGCCCCAGCATTTT CASSYGRGTNQPQHF
NA TRBJ2-5 NA TRBV20-1 TGCAGTGCTAGAGGGGTAGATCAAGAGACCCAGTACTTC CSARGVDQETQYF
NA TRBJ1-6 many TRBV15 TGTGCCACCAGACCATTGGGCGGACGAGAGTCACCCCTCCACTTT CATRPLGGRESPLHF
NA TRBJ1-2 few TRBV20-1 TGCAGTGCTAGAGATCCAGATCTGATACAATATGGCTACACCTTC CSARDPDLIQYGYTF
NA TRBJ1-2 many TRBV6-1 TGTGCCAGCAGTACGACAGGCGTCTATGGCTACACCTTC CASSTTGVYGYTF
TRBD1 TRBJ1-2 many TRBV29-1 TGCAGCGCAATTGGACAGGGGAGATATGGCTACACCTTC CSAIGQGRYGYTF
NA TRBJ2-6 few TRBV28 TGTGCCAGCAGTCCCCAGGGATTTGGGGCCAACGTCCTGACTTTC CASSPQGFGANVLTF
NA TRBJ2-2 many TRBV24-1 TGTGCCACCAGTGATACCTACTACCGGGACACCGGGGAGCTGTTTTTT CATSDTYYRDTGELFF
NA TRBJ2-3 many TRBV5-1 TGCGCCAGCAGCCCCGAGCCATCGAACACAGATACGCAGTATTTT CASSPEPSNTDTQYF
NA TRBJ2-5 many TRBV6-2/TRBV6-3 TGTGCCAGCAGGAACCCAGGGATACAAGAGACCCAGTACTTC CASRNPGIQETQYF
TRBD1 TRBJ1-4 NA TRBV24-1 TGTGCCACCAGTGATGGGACAGGGGGCACTAATGAAAAACTGTTTTTT CATSDGTGGTNEKLFF
NA TRBJ2-1 NA TRBV5-6 TGTGCCAGCAGCTCGGGCGACAGGGCCCCCCGGGGGAATGAGCAGTTCTTC CASSSGDRAPRGNEQFF
NA TRBJ1-1 many TRBV6-5 TGTGCCAGCAGTTGGACCACGAACACTGAAGCTTTCTTT CASSWTTNTEAFF
NA TRBJ2-3 NA TRBV21-1 TGTGCCAGCAGCAAATCTGGGACTAGCGGGGCAACCATCACAGATACGCAGTATTTT CASSKSGTSGATITDTQYF
NA TRBJ2-5 few TRBV7-2 TGTGCCAGCAGCGACCAGACAGTCACAGAGACCCAGTACTTC CASSDQTVTETQYF
NA TRBJ2-5 few TRBV5-1 TGCGCCAGCAGCTTGGGGGCAGGGGCAGAGACCCAGTACTTC CASSLGAGAETQYF
TRBD1 TRBJ1-5 many TRBV6-1 TGTGCCAGCAGTGACGGACAGGGGATGAATCAGCCCCAGCATTTT CASSDGQGMNQPQHF
NA TRBJ1-1 few TRBV6-2/TRBV6-3 TGTGCCAGCAGCCTCGACGCCACCAGGTTCATGAACACTGAAGCTTTCTTT CASSLDATRFMNTEAFF
NA TRBJ1-5 many TRBV6-5 TGTGCCAGCAGTTCCAGGGCTGGGAGCAATCAGCCCCAGCATTTT CASSSRAGSNQPQHF
NA TRBJ2-5 NA TRBV27 TGTGCCAGCAGTTTGGCTGGGGCCCAAGAGACCCAGTACTTC CASSLAGAQETQYF
NA TRBJ2-3 few TRBV11-2 TGTGCCAGCAGCTTAAATAGGGCTAGCACAGATACGCAGTATTTT CASSLNRASTDTQYF
NA TRBJ2-1 many TRBV6-2/TRBV6-3 TGTGCCAGCAGAGTTCGAGGAAATGAGCAGTTCTTC CASRVRGNEQFF
NA TRBJ2-7 many TRBV11-2 TGTGCCAGCAGCTTATCGGCAGGCCGATACGAGCAGTACTTC CASSLSAGRYEQYF
TRBD2 TRBJ2-1 many TRBV5-1 TGCGCCAGCAGCGGGGGACTAGCGGGAGATGGTGAGCAGTTCTTC CASSGGLAGDGEQFF
TRBD2 TRBJ2-5 few TRBV28 TGTGCCAGCAGTACTCTAGCGGACCCGGAAGAGACCCAGTACTTC CASSTLADPEETQYF
TRBD1 TRBJ1-1 many TRBV12-3/TRBV12-4 TGTGCCAGCCAGGGACAGATGAACACTGAAGCTTTCTTT CASQGQMNTEAFF
NA TRBJ2-3 many TRBV7-2 TGTGCCAGCAGCTTATCCGGAGATACGCAGTATTTT CASSLSGDTQYF
TRBD1 TRBJ2-2 NA TRBV11-2 TGTGCCAGCAGCTACCGGACAGGGGTTACCGGGGAGCTGTTTTTT CASSYRTGVTGELFF
NA TRBJ2-2 NA TRBV6-7 TGTGCCACCGACAGTCCCAGAAGAAAAAACACCGGGGAGCTGTTTTTT CATDSPRRKNTGELFF
TRBD2 TRBJ2-3 few TRBV20-1 TGCAGTGCTACCACGACTAGCGGGGGGGCCCGTCCGCAGTATTTT CSATTTSGGARPQYF
TRBD1 TRBJ2-2 NA TRBV7-9 TGTGCCAGCAGCGGCCCGGGACAGACGAACACCGGGGAGCTGTTTTTT CASSGPGQTNTGELFF
NA TRBJ1-2 many TRBV5-1 TGCGCCAGCAGCTTGGGTCCCGGTGGCTACACCTTC CASSLGPGGYTF
NA TRBJ2-1 few TRBV12-3/TRBV12-4 TGTGCCAGCAGCACCGGGTCCCTACTCTCCAATGAGCAGTTCTTC CASSTGSLLSNEQFF
TRBD2 TRBJ2-7 few TRBV10-3 TGTGCCATCAGTGGCCCTAGCGGGGGGTCCTACGAGCAGTACTTC CAISGPSGGSYEQYF
NA TRBJ2-5 NA TRBV27 TGTGCCAGCAAGACCCAGTGGGGTCTAGAGACCCAGTACTTC CASKTQWGLETQYF
NA TRBJ2-7 many TRBV29-1 TGCAGCCCCATGTGGGGGGATACCTACGAGCAGTACTTC CSPMWGDTYEQYF
TRBD1 TRBJ1-1 many TRBV5-1 TGCGCCAGCAGCTTGAGGGGGCATGGGACTGAAGCTTTCTTT CASSLRGHGTEAFF
NA TRBJ2-5 many TRBV15 TGTGCCACCAGCAGAGTGTCCGGGCTCGGGGGAGAGACCCAGTACTTC CATSRVSGLGGETQYF
NA TRBJ1-1 many TRBV7-9 TGTGCCAGCAGCTTAGACGGGTTGGGGACTGAAGCTTTCTTT CASSLDGLGTEAFF
TRBD1 TRBJ2-1 many TRBV20-1 TGCAGTGCTCGTACAGGGGGCGTCCACAATGAGCAGTTCTTC CSARTGGVHNEQFF
NA TRBJ1-1 few TRBV12-5 TGTGCTAGTGGCGGGGGGAGGGTAAAAGCTTTCTTT CASGGGRVKAFF
TRBD1 TRBJ2-7 many TRBV7-8 TGTGCCAGCAGGCACACAGGGGCCTACGAGCAGTACTTC CASRHTGAYEQYF
NA TRBJ2-2 many TRBV5-5 TGTGCCAGCAGCTCCTACACCGGGGAGCTGTTTTTT CASSSYTGELFF
TRBD2 TRBJ2-3 many TRBV20-1 TGCAGTGCCATTAGCGGGGGGGCCTTAGATACGCAGTATTTT CSAISGGALDTQYF
NA TRBJ2-7 NA TRBV11-2 TGTGCCAGCAGCTTAGATACAGTCTCCTACGAGCAGTACTTC CASSLDTVSYEQYF
TRBD2 TRBJ2-1 NA TRBV29-1 TGCAGCGTTGCCATAGAAGCGGGGGTGTTCTTC CSVAIEAGVFF
TRBD1 TRBJ2-7 NA TRBV20-1 TGCAGTGCGGAAGATCGGGGACAGGGGGCCTACGAGCAGTACTTC CSAEDRGQGAYEQYF
TRBD2 TRBJ2-3 few TRBV20-1 TGCAGTGCTGTGGCGGGGGGATGGGATACGCAGTATTTT CSAVAGGWDTQYF
TRBD2 TRBJ2-5 many TRBV20-1 TGCAGTGCCGGGGGGGTTCTGGGAGAGACCCAGTACTTC CSAGGVLGETQYF
NA TRBJ2-1 many TRBV5-6 TGTGCCAGCAGCTTGGCAAGGGGAATCACTAACAATGAGCAGTTCTTC CASSLARGITNNEQFF
NA TRBJ1-1 many TRBV6-6 TGTGCCAGCAGTTACGGAAGAACCACTGAAGCTTTCTTT CASSYGRTTEAFF
NA TRBJ1-1 many TRBV27 TGTGCCAGCAGTTTACGGGGTCAGTTCCCTGAAGCTTTCTTT CASSLRGQFPEAFF
TRBD2 TRBJ2-7 NA TRBV7-9 TGTGCCAGCAGCCTAGCGGGAGGGCCGTCCTACGAGCAGTACTTC CASSLAGGPSYEQYF
NA TRBJ2-7 few TRBV11-2 TGTGCCAGCAGCTTACAGTCCTGGGGCAGGGAGTCCTACGAGCAGTACTTC CASSLQSWGRESYEQYF